A single sample is the source of the 9 T cell receptor beta chains below, sequenced in a study of blood T cell repertoires in COVID-19. Assay used: immunoSEQ multiplex PCR; TCRdb lists only in-frame clones, some missing. The profile shows approximately 230,000 clones, 70% to 85% of them singletons. Sequenced input: peripheral blood. The receptors derive from a woman older than 75 with active or convalescent COVID-19.

The rearrangement uses TRBV15 and TRBJ1-1, with a possible D match to TRBD1 (5 bases). The CDR3 contains 17 residues. V shed 3 bases and J shed 1 base, with 18 bases lying between them. Germline V gene lookup returns CDR1 LNHNV and CDR2 YYDKDF (reference sequence). The CDR3 region is CATSRNVWGVPNTEAFF. CDR3 DNA sequence: TGTGCCACCAGCAGGAATGTGTGGGGGGTTCCGAACACTGAAGCTTTCTTT.

The CDR3 protein is CASSRLQNYGYTF. The CDR3 bases are TGCGCCAGCAGCCGATTACAGAACTATGGCTACACCTTC. The chain combines TRBV4-1 with TRBJ1-2; D unclear. The CDR3 runs to 13 residues. Germline lookup yields CDR1 MGHRA and CDR2 YSYEKL. V lost 4 bases and J lost 2, with 8 bases in between.

The CDR3 DNA is TGTGCCGCAGCAGGTGGGCGGGCTAACTATGGCTACACCTTC. Protein sequence: CAAAGGRANYGYTF. This rearrangement joins TRBV30 to TRBJ1-2; D gene ambiguous. From germline, CDR1 is GTSNPN and CDR2 SVGIG (reference sequence). V was pared by 8 bases and J by 0 bases, with 16 bases between. This CDR3 is 14 amino acids long.

This clone showed up just once. The chain combines TRBV15 with TRBJ2-1; TRBD1 matches 8 bases. Germline CDR1 LNHNV, CDR2 YYDKDF (reference sequence). The CDR3 has 15 amino acids. After removal of 6 bases from V and 1 base from J, the junction contained 5 bases not matched to a gene. For the CDR3, the DNA is TGTGCCACCAGAACGGACAGGGCATCCTACAATGAGCAGTTCTTC. Its translation is CATRTDRASYNEQFF.

About this clone: The sample contains more than one DNA sequence encoding this CDR3. This chain uses TRBV5-1 with TRBJ1-1; 8 bases agree with TRBD1. The length of the CDR3 is 13 residues. The V segment lost 5 bases and the J segment 5 bases; nucleotides outside the gene matches: 5. CDR1 and CDR2 (germline): SGHRS, YFSETQ. CDR3 in amino acids: CASSLQGGTEAFF. The CDR3 nucleotides are TGCGCCAGCAGTTTACAGGGGGGAACTGAAGCTTTCTTT.

The rearrangement joins TRBV4-1 to TRBJ1-4; TRBD1 agrees at 8 bases. V lost 4 bases to trimming and J lost 2 bases; unmatched junction nucleotides: 12. Germline V gene sequence: CDR1 MGHRA, CDR2 YSYEKL. The CDR3 loop spans 18 amino acids. As DNA, the CDR3 is TGCGCCAGCAGCCCCCTGGGGCAGGGGGCGTCGACTAATGAAAAACTGTTTTTT. Its protein is CASSPLGQGASTNEKLFF.

The J gene is TRBJ2-5, the V gene TRBV5-1; 9 bases are shared with TRBD2. The V gene's germline CDR1 is SGHRS and CDR2 YFSETQ. This CDR3 is 14 amino acids long. V was pared by 4 bases and J by 5 bases, with 6 bases of the junction left unmatched. In DNA form, the CDR3 reads TGCGCCAGCAGCGTAATAGCGGGGGCCGAGACCCAGTACTTC. It is translated as CASSVIAGAETQYF.

This chain uses TRBV6-4 with TRBJ2-1, with D possibly being TRBD2 (5 bases). The CDR3 extends over 15 amino acids. The V and J ends lost 0 bases and 6 bases respectively, with 12 bases between them. Germline V gene lookup returns CDR1 MRHNA and CDR2 SNTAGT. CDR3 amino acids: CASSDSFGVGNEQFF. Written as DNA, the CDR3 is TGTGCCAGCAGTGACTCATTCGGGGTAGGCAATGAGCAGTTCTTC.

The chain links TRBV5-1 to TRBJ1-4, with 7 bases matching TRBD1. V was pared by 2 bases and J by 0 bases, with 4 bases of the junction left unmatched. This CDR3 has 16 residues. Per the germline V gene, CDR1 is SGHRS and CDR2 is YFSETQ. The CDR3 sequence: CASSFRQGSTNEKLFF. The CDR3 nucleotides read TGCGCCAGCAGCTTCCGACAGGGCTCAACTAATGAAAAACTGTTTTTT.